Sequencing of this T cell receptor beta chain was carried out in a study of blood T cell repertoires in COVID-19. The assay was immunoSEQ multiplex PCR, and TCRdb's table has in-frame clones only and misses some. Of over 110,000 clones listed, over 75% are singletons. The V gene lost 4 bases and the J gene lost 1 base, with 11 bases spanning the gap. The CDR3 spans 14 residues. Germline V gene lookup returns CDR1 SGHKS and CDR2 YYEKEE (reference sequence). This clone has just one count. The chain links TRBV5-5 to TRBJ2-5; D unclear. The TCR comes from a man aged 45 to 65 in a cohort exposed to, infected with or recovered from COVID-19 (not recorded which). The sample comprised PBMCs or T cells enriched from blood (not recorded which). The CDR3 DNA reads TGTGCCAGCAGCCTCGCTTGGGCCCAAGAGACCCAGTACTTC. Translated, it gives CASSLAWAQETQYF.